The clone carrying this T cell receptor (beta chain) was detected ten times or more. Its antigen is not identified. The data derive from a study of T cells in Graves' hyperthyroidism and ophthalmopathy. This CDR3 contains 19 residues. Germline V gene lookup returns CDR1 ENHRY and CDR2 SYGVKD. V was clipped by 1 base and J by 5 bases, with 26 bases between them. Overall study results and limits: Ophthalmopathy was distinguished from stable hyperthyroidism by 13 V-J signatures.

The investigators amplified TCR beta CDR3 regions from RNA transcripts. First-round RT-PCR of the TCR CDR3 relied on the HTBI primer set. TCRdb ran MiXCR on the multiplex PCR reads and lists one entry per CDR3 protein. The sample lists about 680,000 distinct CDR3 sequences; 35% were seen once. Hyperthyroidism of Graves' type that showed no ophthalmopathy progression within 18 months was stable. Clinical symptoms, serum thyroxine, TRAb, thyroid ultrasound and orbital computed tomography established diagnosis. This sequence originates from a woman between 35 and 50 years old with Graves' hyperthyroidism. The gene calls are TRBV10-3 and TRBJ1-2, with TRBD1 as a possible D gene (6 bases). The specimen was blood. As DNA, the CDR3 is TGTGCCATCAGTGAGTTCTTACCTTACAGGGAAGAGGCTATATATGGCTACACCTTC. Protein sequence: CAISEFLPYREEAIYGYTF.